This paragraph reports one TCR beta chain. Treg sorting used a CD4+CD25+CD127-/low gate. CDR3 length equals 16 residues. V lost 2 bases and J lost 4, with 15 bases in between. Per germline, CDR1 SGHRS and CDR2 YFSETQ. Semi-nested PCR with Nested Universal Primer A followed constant-region reverse priming of full-length variable regions. One entry per CDR3 protein, called by TCRdb with MiXCR from the 5' RACE reads. Among 9,000 to 10,000 distinct CDR3 sequences listed, 12% to 15% were seen once. What was sequenced was Tregs sorted from blood. The gene calls are TRBV5-1 and TRBJ2-2, with D tentatively TRBD2 (6 bases). The receptor was derived from a female donor with breast cancer. The CDR3 region has the DNA TGCGCCAGCAGCTTAACGGGCGGGGCGAGCACCGGGGAGCTGTTTTTT. Residues: CASSLTGGASTGELFF.